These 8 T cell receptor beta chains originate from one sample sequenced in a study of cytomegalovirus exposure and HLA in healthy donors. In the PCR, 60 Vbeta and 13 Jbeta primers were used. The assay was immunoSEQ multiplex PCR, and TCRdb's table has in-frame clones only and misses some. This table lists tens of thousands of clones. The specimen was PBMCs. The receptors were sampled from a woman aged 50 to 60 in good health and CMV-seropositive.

CDR3 residues: CASSHQGGLSTDTQYF. For the CDR3, the DNA is TGTGCCAGCAGCCATCAGGGAGGCCTTAGCACAGATACGCAGTATTTT. The rearrangement joins TRBV7-9 to TRBJ2-3, with a possible D match to TRBD2 (6 bases). V was pared by 5 bases and J by 0 bases, with 15 bases between. Germline CDR1 is SEHNR and CDR2 is FQNEAQ (reference sequence). CDR3 length equals 16 residues.

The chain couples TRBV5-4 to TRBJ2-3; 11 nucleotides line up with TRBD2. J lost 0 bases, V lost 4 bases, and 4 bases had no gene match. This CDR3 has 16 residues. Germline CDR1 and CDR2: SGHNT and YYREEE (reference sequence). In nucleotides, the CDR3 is TGTGCCAGCAGCCTCAGGACTAGCGGGAGCACAGATACGCAGTATTTT. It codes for CASSLRTSGSTDTQYF.

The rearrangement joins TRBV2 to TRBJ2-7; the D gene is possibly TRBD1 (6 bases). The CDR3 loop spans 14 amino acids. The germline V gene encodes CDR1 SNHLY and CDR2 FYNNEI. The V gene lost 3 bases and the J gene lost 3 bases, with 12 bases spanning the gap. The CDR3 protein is CASSEQGPRYEQYF. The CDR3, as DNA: TGTGCCAGCAGTGAGCAGGGGCCACGCTACGAGCAGTACTTC.

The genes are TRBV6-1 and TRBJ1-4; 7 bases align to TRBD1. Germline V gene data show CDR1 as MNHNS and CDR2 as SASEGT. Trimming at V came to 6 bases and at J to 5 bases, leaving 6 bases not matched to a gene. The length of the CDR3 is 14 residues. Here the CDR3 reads CASSFRGLNEKLFF. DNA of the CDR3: TGTGCCAGCAGCTTCAGGGGGTTAAATGAAAAACTGTTTTTT.

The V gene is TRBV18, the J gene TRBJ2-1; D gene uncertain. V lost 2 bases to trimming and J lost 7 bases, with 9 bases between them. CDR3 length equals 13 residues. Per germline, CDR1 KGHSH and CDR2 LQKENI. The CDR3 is CASSPNPGNEQFF. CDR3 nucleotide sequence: TGTGCCAGCTCACCAAACCCCGGGAATGAGCAGTTCTTC.

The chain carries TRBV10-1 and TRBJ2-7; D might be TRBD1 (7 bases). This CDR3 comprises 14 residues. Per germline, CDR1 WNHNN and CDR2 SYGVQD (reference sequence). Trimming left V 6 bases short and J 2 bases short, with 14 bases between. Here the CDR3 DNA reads TGCGCCAGCAGCAGACAGGGAGGAGCCTACGAGCAGTACTTC. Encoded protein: CASSRQGGAYEQYF.

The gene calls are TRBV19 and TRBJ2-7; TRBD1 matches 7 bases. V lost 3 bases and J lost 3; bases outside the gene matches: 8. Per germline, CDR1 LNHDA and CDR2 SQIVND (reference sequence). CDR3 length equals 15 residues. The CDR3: CASSIDGDSNYEQYF. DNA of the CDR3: TGTGCCAGTAGTATCGATGGGGACAGTAACTACGAGCAGTACTTC.

As DNA, the CDR3 is TGTGCCTGGGGAACAGGGGGAGGCAATCAGCCCCAGCATTTT. Translating it yields CAWGTGGGNQPQHF. The chain is built from TRBV30 and TRBJ1-5; 8 bases match TRBD1. Unmatched junction bases numbered 5, after V lost 5 bases and J lost 2 bases. The CDR3 spans 14 residues. Germline values: CDR1 GTSNPN, CDR2 SVGIG (reference sequence).